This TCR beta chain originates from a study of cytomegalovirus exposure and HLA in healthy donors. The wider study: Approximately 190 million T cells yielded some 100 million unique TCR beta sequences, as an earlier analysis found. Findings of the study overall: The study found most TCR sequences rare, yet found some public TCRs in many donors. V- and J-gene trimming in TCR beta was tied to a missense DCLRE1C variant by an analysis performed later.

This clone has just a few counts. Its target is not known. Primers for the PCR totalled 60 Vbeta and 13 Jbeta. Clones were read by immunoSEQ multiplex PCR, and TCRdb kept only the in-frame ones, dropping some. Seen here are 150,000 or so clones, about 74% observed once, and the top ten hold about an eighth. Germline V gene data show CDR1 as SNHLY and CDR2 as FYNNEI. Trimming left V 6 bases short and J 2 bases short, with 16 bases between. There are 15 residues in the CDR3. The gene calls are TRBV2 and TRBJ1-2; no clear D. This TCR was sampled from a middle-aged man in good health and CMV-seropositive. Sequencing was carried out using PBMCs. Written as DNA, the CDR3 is TGTGCCAGCAGGGGGATTGCCACTAGCAACTATGGCTACACCTTC. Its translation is CASRGIATSNYGYTF.